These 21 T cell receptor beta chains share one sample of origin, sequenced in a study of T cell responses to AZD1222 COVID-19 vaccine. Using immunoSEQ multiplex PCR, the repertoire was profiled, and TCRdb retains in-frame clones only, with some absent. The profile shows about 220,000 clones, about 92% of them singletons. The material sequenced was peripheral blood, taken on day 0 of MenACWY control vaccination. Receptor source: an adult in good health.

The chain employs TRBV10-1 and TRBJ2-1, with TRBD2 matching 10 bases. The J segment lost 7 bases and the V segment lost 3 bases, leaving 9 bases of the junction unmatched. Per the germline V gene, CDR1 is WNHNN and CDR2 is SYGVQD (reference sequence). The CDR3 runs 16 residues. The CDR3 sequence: CASSDSGGRRGNEQFF. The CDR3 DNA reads TGCGCCAGCAGTGATAGCGGGGGGCGCCGCGGGAATGAGCAGTTCTTC.

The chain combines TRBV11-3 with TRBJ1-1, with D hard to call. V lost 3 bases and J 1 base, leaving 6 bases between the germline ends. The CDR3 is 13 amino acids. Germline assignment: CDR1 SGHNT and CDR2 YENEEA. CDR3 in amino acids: CASSFRQNTEAFF. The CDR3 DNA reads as TGTGCCAGCAGCTTCCGGCAGAACACTGAAGCTTTCTTT.

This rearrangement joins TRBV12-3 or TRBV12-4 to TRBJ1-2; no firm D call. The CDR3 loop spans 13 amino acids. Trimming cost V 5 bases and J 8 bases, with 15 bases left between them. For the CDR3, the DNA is TGTGCCAGCAGTCGAGGGTGGCCGGGAGGCTACACCTTC. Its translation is CASSRGWPGGYTF.

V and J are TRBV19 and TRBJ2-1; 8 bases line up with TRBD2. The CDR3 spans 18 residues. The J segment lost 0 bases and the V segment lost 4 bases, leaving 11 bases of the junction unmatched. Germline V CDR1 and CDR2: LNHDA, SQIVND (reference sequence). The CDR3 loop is CASSTPGGTHRSYNEQFF. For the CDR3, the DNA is TGTGCCAGTAGTACCCCGGGAGGGACTCACCGCTCCTACAATGAGCAGTTCTTC.

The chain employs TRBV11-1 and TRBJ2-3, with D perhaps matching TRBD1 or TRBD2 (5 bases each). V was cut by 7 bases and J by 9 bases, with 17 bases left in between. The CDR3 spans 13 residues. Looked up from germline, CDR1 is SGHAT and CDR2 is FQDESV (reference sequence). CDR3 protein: CASILGAGSTQYF. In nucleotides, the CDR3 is TGTGCCAGCATACTAGGGGCCGGGTCGACGCAGTATTTT.

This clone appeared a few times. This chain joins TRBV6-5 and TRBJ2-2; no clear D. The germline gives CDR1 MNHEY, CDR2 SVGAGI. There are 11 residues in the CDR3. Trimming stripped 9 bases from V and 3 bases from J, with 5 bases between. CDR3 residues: CASGYTGELFF. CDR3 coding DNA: TGTGCCAGTGGATACACCGGGGAGCTGTTTTTT.

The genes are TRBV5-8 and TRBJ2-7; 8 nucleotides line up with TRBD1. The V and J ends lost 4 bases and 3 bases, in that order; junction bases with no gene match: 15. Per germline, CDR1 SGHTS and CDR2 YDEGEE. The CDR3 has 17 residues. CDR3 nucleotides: TGTGCCAGCAGCGTACTTCTTTTCGGACAGGGTAACTACGAGCAGTACTTC. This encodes CASSVLLFGQGNYEQYF.

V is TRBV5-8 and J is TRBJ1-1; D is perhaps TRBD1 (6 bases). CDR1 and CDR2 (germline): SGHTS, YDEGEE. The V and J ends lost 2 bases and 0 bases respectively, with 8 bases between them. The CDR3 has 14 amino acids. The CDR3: CASSLQGMNTEAFF. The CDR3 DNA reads TGTGCCAGCAGCTTACAGGGCATGAACACTGAAGCTTTCTTT.

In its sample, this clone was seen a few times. DNA of the CDR3: TGCGCCAGCAGCCCCCACGAGCCTCTTAATGAAAAACTGTTTTTT. It translates to CASSPHEPLNEKLFF. The V gene is TRBV5-1, the J gene TRBJ1-4; no clear D. CDR3 size: 15 residues. Germline CDR1 and CDR2: SGHRS and YFSETQ. V was clipped by 4 bases and J by 4 bases, with 14 bases between them.

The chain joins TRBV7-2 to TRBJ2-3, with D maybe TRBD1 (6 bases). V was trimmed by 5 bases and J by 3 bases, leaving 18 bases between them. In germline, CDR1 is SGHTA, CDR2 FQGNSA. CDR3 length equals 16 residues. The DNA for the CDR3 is TGTGCCAGCAGCGATCACAGGGTTAGAAGGACAGATACGCAGTATTTT. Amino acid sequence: CASSDHRVRRTDTQYF.

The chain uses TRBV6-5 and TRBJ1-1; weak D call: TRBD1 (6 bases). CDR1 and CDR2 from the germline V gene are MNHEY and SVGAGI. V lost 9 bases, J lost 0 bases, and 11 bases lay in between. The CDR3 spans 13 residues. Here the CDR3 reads CASWGLLNTEAFF. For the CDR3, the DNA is TGTGCCAGTTGGGGGCTACTGAACACTGAAGCTTTCTTT.

CDR3 DNA sequence: TGTGCCAGCAGTTCGGGGACAGGGATTAATTCACCCCTCCACTTT. The encoded protein is CASSSGTGINSPLHF. The chain combines TRBV28 with TRBJ1-6, with 9 bases aligning to TRBD1. Trimming took 4 bases from V and 6 from J; bases not matched to a gene: 4. This CDR3 has 15 amino acids. Germline V gives CDR1 MDHEN, CDR2 SYDVKM.

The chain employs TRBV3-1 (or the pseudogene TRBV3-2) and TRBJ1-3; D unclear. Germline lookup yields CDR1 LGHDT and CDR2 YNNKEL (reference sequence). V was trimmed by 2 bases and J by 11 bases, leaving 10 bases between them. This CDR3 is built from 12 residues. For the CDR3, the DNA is TGTGCCAGCAGCCAAATCCAGTCGCCCATATATTTT. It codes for CASSQIQSPIYF.

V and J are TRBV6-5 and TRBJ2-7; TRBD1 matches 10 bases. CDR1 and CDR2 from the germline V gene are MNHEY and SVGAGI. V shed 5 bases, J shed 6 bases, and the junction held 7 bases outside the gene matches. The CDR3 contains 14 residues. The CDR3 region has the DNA TGTGCCAGCAGTCCCGGGACAGGGGTTCGCGAGCAGTACTTC. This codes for CASSPGTGVREQYF.

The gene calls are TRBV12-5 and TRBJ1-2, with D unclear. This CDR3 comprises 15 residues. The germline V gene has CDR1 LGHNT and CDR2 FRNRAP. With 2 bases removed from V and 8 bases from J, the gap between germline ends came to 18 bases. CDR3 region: CASGLPTGILWGYTF. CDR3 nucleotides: TGTGCTAGTGGTTTGCCCACCGGGATTCTCTGGGGCTACACCTTC.

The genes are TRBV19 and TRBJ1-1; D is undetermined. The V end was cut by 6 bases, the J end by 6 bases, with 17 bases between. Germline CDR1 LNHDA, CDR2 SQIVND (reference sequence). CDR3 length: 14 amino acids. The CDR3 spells CASRPGRAGSEAFF. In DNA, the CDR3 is TGTGCCAGTAGACCAGGAAGGGCTGGTTCTGAAGCTTTCTTT.

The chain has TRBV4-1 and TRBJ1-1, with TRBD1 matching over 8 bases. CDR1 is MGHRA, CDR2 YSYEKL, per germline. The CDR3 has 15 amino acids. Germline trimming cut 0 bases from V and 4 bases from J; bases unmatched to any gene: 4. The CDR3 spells CASSQDGQGLTEAFF. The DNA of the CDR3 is TGCGCCAGCAGCCAAGACGGACAGGGTCTCACTGAAGCTTTCTTT.

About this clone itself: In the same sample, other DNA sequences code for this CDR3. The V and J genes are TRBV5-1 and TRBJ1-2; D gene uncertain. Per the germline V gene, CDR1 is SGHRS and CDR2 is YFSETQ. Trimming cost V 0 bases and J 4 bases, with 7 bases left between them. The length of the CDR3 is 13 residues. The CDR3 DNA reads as TGCGCCAGCAGCTTGGAAGGAGGCTATGGCTACACCTTC. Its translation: CASSLEGGYGYTF.

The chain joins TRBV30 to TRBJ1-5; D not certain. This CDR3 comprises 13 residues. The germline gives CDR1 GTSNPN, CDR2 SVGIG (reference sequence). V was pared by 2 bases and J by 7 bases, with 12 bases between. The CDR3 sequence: CAWSNSIGQPQHF. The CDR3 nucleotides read TGTGCCTGGAGTAATTCGATAGGGCAGCCCCAGCATTTT.

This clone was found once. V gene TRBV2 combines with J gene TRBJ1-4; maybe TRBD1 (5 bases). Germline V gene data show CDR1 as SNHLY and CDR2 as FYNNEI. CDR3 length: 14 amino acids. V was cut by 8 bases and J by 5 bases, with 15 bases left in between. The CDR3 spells CASLQGRWNEKLFF. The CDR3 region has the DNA TGTGCCAGCCTTCAGGGACGGTGGAATGAAAAACTGTTTTTT. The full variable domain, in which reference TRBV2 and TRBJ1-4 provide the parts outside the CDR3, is EPEVTQTPSHQVTQMGQEVILRCVPISNHLYFYWYRQILGQKVEFLVSFYNNEISEKSEIFDDQFSVERPDGSNFTLKIRSTKLEDSAMYFCASLQGRWNEKLFFGSGTQLSVL.

CDR3 in DNA: TGTGCCAGCAGCTTAGGCCCCGGGACAACGCAGTTCTTC. This gives the protein CASSLGPGTTQFF. The rearrangement links TRBV7-9 to TRBJ2-1, with D maybe TRBD1 (6 bases). Germline CDR1 and CDR2: SEHNR and FQNEAQ (reference sequence). The CDR3 consists of 13 residues. V was trimmed by 1 base and J by 12 bases, leaving 13 bases between them.